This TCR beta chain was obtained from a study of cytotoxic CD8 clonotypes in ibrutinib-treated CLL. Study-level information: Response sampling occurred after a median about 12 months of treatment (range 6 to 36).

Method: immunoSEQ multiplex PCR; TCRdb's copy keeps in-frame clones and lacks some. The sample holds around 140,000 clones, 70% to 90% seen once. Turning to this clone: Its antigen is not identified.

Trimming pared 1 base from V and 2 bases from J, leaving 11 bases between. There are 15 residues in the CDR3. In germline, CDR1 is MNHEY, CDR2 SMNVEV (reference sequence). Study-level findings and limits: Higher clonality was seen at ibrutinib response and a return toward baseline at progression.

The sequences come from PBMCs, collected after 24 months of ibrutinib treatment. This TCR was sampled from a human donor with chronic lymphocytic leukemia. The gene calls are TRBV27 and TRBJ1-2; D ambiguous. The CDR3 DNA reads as TGTGCCAGCAGTTTATTACCAGATAAAAACTATGGCTACACCTTC. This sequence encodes CASSLLPDKNYGYTF.